This entry concerns a single T cell receptor beta chain. The data belong to a study of cytomegalovirus exposure and HLA in healthy donors. A multiplex PCR was run with 60 Vbeta primers and 13 Jbeta primers. Libraries were prepared by immunoSEQ multiplex PCR; TCRdb keeps only in-frame clonotypes and omits some of them. Of approximately 170,000 clones listed, around 65% were seen once; the top ten hold around 3%. V gave up 3 bases and J gave up 2 bases, with 14 bases separating them. Germline V gene lookup returns CDR1 KGHSH and CDR2 LQKENI. The CDR3 has 15 amino acids. This rearrangement joins TRBV18 to TRBJ2-7; weak D call: TRBD2 (6 bases). This TCR was sampled from a woman aged 40 to 49 in good health and CMV-seropositive. The source material was PBMCs. For the CDR3, the DNA is TGTGCCAGCTCACCCGACGGGGACTCAGCCTACGAGCAGTACTTC. Translated, it gives CASSPDGDSAYEQYF. The variable domain in full, completed from reference TRBV18 and TRBJ2-7, reads NAGVMQNPRHLVRRRGQEARLRCSPMKGHSHVYWYRQLPEEGLKFMVYLQKENIIDESGMPKERFSAEFPKEGPSILRIQQVVRGDSAAYFCASSPDGDSAYEQYFGPGTRLTVT.